These 32 T cell receptor beta chains originate from one sample sequenced in a study of T cells in Graves' hyperthyroidism and ophthalmopathy. RNA transcripts served as the template for amplifying TCR beta CDR3 regions. In the first-round RT-PCR of the TCR CDR3, the HTBI primer set was used. TCRdb reprocessed the multiplex PCR reads with MiXCR, giving one entry per CDR3 protein. Here the sample spans approximately 610,000 distinct CDR3 sequences, under 15% being singletons. The sequenced sample was blood. The receptors stem from a woman between 40 and 50 years old with Graves' ophthalmopathy.

This clonotype was seen ten or more times. The V call is TRBV11-2, the J call TRBJ1-1; maybe TRBD1 (5 bases). Deletions cut 1 base from V and 5 bases from J, with 23 bases between. This CDR3 is 18 amino acids long. CDR1 SGHAT and CDR2 FQNNGV come from the germline V gene. The CDR3 is CASSLVIVGQGRLTEAFF. The CDR3 DNA sequence: TGTGCCAGCAGCTTAGTAATTGTCGGGCAGGGAAGACTGACTGAAGCTTTCTTT.

This clonotype was counted ten times or more. The chain has TRBV6-2 or TRBV6-3 and TRBJ2-2; D is ambiguous. V lost 4 bases and J 2 bases, leaving 11 bases between the germline ends. CDR1 and CDR2 from the germline V gene are MNHEY and SVGEGT. The CDR3 sequence is 15 residues long. CDR3 residues: CASSSGGFNTGELFF. CDR3 nucleotide sequence: TGTGCCAGCAGTTCAGGCGGCTTCAACACCGGGGAGCTGTTTTTT.

This clonotype occurred many times. The rearrangement joins TRBV20-1 to TRBJ1-5, with TRBD1 identical over 7 bases. This CDR3 is built from 12 residues. J gave up 9 bases and V 7 bases, and 9 bases lay outside the gene matches. CDR1 DFQATT and CDR2 SNEGSKA come from the germline V gene (reference sequence). CDR3 protein: CSVEGAGRPQHF. CDR3 DNA: TGCAGTGTAGAGGGGGCGGGCCGGCCCCAGCATTTT.

This clonotype was counted at least ten times. The chain uses TRBV7-3 and TRBJ2-7; the D is unclear. V was clipped by 4 bases and J by 3 bases, with 16 bases between them. The germline V gene has CDR1 SGHTA and CDR2 FQGTGA. This CDR3 has 15 amino acids. The CDR3 loop reads CASSSNPGAVYEQYF. The CDR3 nucleotides read TGTGCCAGCAGCTCCAATCCGGGTGCCGTCTACGAGCAGTACTTC. Complete variable domain (other parts from reference TRBV7-3 and TRBJ2-7): GAGVSQTPSNKVTEKGKYVELRCDPISGHTALYWYRQSLGQGPEFLIYFQGTGAADDSGLPNDRFFAVRPEGSVSTLKIQRTERGDSAVYLCASSSNPGAVYEQYFGPGTRLTVT.

The V and J genes are TRBV11-1 and TRBJ2-7; the D gene is possibly TRBD1 (6 bases). The CDR3 contains 13 residues. V was shortened by 1 base and J by 6 bases, with 10 bases between the two germline ends. The germline V gene has CDR1 SGHAT and CDR2 FQDESV (reference sequence). CDR3 in DNA: TGTGCCAGCAGCTTAGACTACAGGGTCGAGCAGTACTTC. Translating gives CASSLDYRVEQYF.

The J gene is TRBJ2-5, the V gene TRBV19; D ambiguous. Germline V CDR1 and CDR2: LNHDA, SQIVND (reference sequence). The CDR3 covers 14 residues. V lost 2 bases and J lost 0, with 7 bases in between. DNA of the CDR3: TGTGCCAGTAGTATACAGGCCAACCAAGAGACCCAGTACTTC. Its protein is CASSIQANQETQYF.

This clonotype was seen repeatedly, ten times or more. J is TRBJ2-5 and V is TRBV27; D ambiguous. V shed 0 bases and J shed 1 base, with 9 bases lying between them. CDR3 size: 15 residues. Germline CDR1 is MNHEY and CDR2 is SMNVEV (reference sequence). CDR3 DNA sequence: TGTGCCAGCAGTTTATCGAGGCAGTTCCAAGAGACCCAGTACTTC. It translates to CASSLSRQFQETQYF.

The chain links TRBV5-1 to TRBJ2-7; TRBD1 matches 10 bases. CDR1 is SGHRS, CDR2 YFSETQ, per germline. V was clipped by 4 bases and J by 3 bases; unmatched bases: 4. The CDR3 length is 14 residues. In DNA, the CDR3 is TGCGCCAGCAGCGGCGGGACAGGGGTCTACGAGCAGTACTTC. It specifies CASSGGTGVYEQYF.

This clonotype was counted many times. The J gene is TRBJ1-5, the V gene TRBV15; D gene uncertain. V lost 8 bases, J lost 6 bases, and 14 bases lay in between. The CDR3 covers 13 residues. The germline gives CDR1 LNHNV, CDR2 YYDKDF (reference sequence). This CDR3 is CATLFRIGQPQHF. The CDR3 bases are TGTGCCACCCTCTTTAGGATCGGTCAGCCCCAGCATTTT.

This clonotype was counted ten times or more. The J gene is TRBJ2-4, the V gene TRBV12-3 or TRBV12-4; TRBD2 aligns across 7 bases. CDR3 length: 18 residues. After removal of 3 bases from V and 1 base from J, the junction contained 12 bases not matched to a gene. The CDR3 loop reads CASSLVGRLGGAKNIQYF. CDR3 nucleotides: TGTGCCAGCAGTTTGGTCGGGAGGTTGGGTGGCGCCAAAAACATTCAGTACTTC.

This sequence joins TRBV6-5 and TRBJ2-5, with 9 bases matching TRBD2. Germline CDR1 reads MNHEY; CDR2 reads SVGAGI. Trimming removed 2 bases from V and 9 bases from J; junction bases left unmatched: 10. The CDR3 runs 15 residues. The CDR3 DNA follows: TGTGCCAGCAGTTACGTTGGGCGGGAGGGCCAGGCCCAGTACTTC. It codes for CASSYVGREGQAQYF.

The chain employs TRBV3-1 and TRBJ2-5, with TRBD1 identical over 9 bases. V shed 4 bases and J 4 bases; nucleotides not matched to a gene: 10. Germline CDR1 and CDR2: LGHDT and YNNKEL (reference sequence). The CDR3 consists of 16 residues. The CDR3 coding sequence is TGTGCCAGCAGCCTAACCTTTGGGACAGGGACAGAGACCCAGTACTTC. It yields the protein CASSLTFGTGTETQYF.

This clonotype was found many times. The rearrangement joins TRBV6-5 to TRBJ1-2, with D unresolved. Germline CDR1 reads MNHEY; CDR2 reads SVGAGI. The CDR3 runs to 13 residues. V lost 5 bases and J lost 4, with 11 bases in between. The CDR3: CASSPEGGYGYTF. The CDR3 bases are TGTGCCAGCAGTCCCGAGGGCGGCTATGGCTACACCTTC.

This chain joins TRBV19 and TRBJ2-7; D is possibly TRBD2 (6 bases). Between the trimmed V and J ends, which lost 3 bases and 3 bases, there was a span of 6 bases. The CDR3 has 12 amino acids. Germline CDR1 reads LNHDA; CDR2 reads SQIVND (reference sequence). CDR3: CASSMEGYEQYF. DNA for the CDR3: TGTGCCAGTAGTATGGAGGGCTACGAGCAGTACTTC.

This clonotype was found many times. J is TRBJ2-7 and V is TRBV30; D gene uncertain. The germline V and J ends were trimmed by 7 bases and 7 bases, with 14 bases remaining between them. Germline V gene data show CDR1 as GTSNPN and CDR2 as SVGIG (reference sequence). This CDR3 has 11 amino acids. The CDR3 region is CASSIQEEQYF. Written as DNA, the CDR3 is TGTGCCTCCTCGATTCAAGAAGAGCAGTACTTC.

In its sample, this clonotype was seen many times. V gene TRBV28 combines with J gene TRBJ1-1; D is unresolved. CDR3 length: 12 residues. Germline loops: CDR1 MDHEN, CDR2 SYDVKM. With 3 bases removed from V and 3 bases from J, the gap between germline ends came to 5 bases. DNA of the CDR3: TGTGCCAGCAGTTTTGAGGACACTGAAGCTTTCTTT. Translated: CASSFEDTEAFF.

This clonotype appeared many times. The J gene is TRBJ2-5, the V gene TRBV19; weak D call: TRBD2 (5 bases). Germline V gives CDR1 LNHDA, CDR2 SQIVND (reference sequence). The V and J ends lost 7 bases and 5 bases respectively, with 20 bases between them. The CDR3 sequence is 15 residues long. CDR3 sequence (DNA): TGTGCCAGTAACATGAGGGCCCTAGGCGGGGAGACCCAGTACTTC. It yields the protein CASNMRALGGETQYF.

Ten or more counts support this clonotype. V gene TRBV5-1 combines with J gene TRBJ1-2, with a weak D call TRBD1 (5 bases). V was cut by 0 bases and J by 11 bases, with 11 bases left in between. CDR1 is SGHRS and CDR2 is YFSETQ in the germline V gene. This CDR3 is 12 amino acids long. CDR3 loop: CASSLGHGTYTF. The CDR3 DNA reads TGCGCCAGCAGCTTGGGACATGGGACTTACACCTTC.

The chain recombines TRBV6-5 with TRBJ2-7; 8 nucleotides match TRBD1. The CDR3 is made up of 16 amino acids. The V gene end was trimmed by 0 bases and the J gene end by 5 bases; junction bases not matched to a gene: 9. The V gene's germline CDR1 is MNHEY and CDR2 SVGAGI. In nucleotides, the CDR3 is TGTGCCAGCAGTTACTCGTTGGACAGGGCTTTTAACGAGCAGTACTTC. Its protein product is CASSYSLDRAFNEQYF.

The rearrangement joins TRBV30 to TRBJ2-2, with D perhaps matching TRBD1 or TRBD2 (7 bases each). With 4 bases removed from V and 6 bases from J, the gap between germline ends came to 12 bases. The germline V gene encodes CDR1 GTSNPN and CDR2 SVGIG (reference sequence). The CDR3 totals 13 residues. This CDR3 is CAWTQGGAGELFF. CDR3 nucleotides: TGTGCCTGGACCCAGGGGGGGGCCGGGGAGCTGTTTTTT.

In its sample, this clonotype was seen once. The V and J genes are TRBV24-1 and TRBJ1-1; 11 bases are shared with TRBD1. The CDR3 covers 15 residues. Germline V gene lookup returns CDR1 KGHDR and CDR2 SFDVKD. V trimming: 5 bases; J trimming: 4 bases; junction bases outside the gene matches: 5. In nucleotides, the CDR3 is TGTGCCACCAGTGGGACAGGGGGCGGTAGCACTGAAGCTTTCTTT. Protein product: CATSGTGGGSTEAFF.

This clonotype was detected many times. J is TRBJ2-5 and V is TRBV5-5; the match to TRBD2 covers 9 bases. The J segment lost 7 bases and the V segment lost 4 bases, leaving 14 bases of the junction unmatched. The CDR3 runs 16 residues. Per germline, CDR1 SGHKS and CDR2 YYEKEE (reference sequence). This chain's CDR3 is CASSPQVAGVDGTQYF. The CDR3 DNA is TGTGCCAGCAGCCCCCAGGTAGCGGGAGTGGATGGGACCCAGTACTTC.

This clonotype was seen repeatedly, ten times or more. The V call is TRBV30, the J call TRBJ2-7, with no clear D. Between the trimmed V and J ends, which lost 2 bases and 2 bases, there was a span of 10 bases. The CDR3 is 13 amino acids. Per the germline V gene, CDR1 is GTSNPN and CDR2 is SVGIG (reference sequence). The CDR3 DNA follows: TGTGCCTGGAGTAGGTGGGCCCCCTACGAGCAGTACTTC. Its translation: CAWSRWAPYEQYF.

This clonotype was seen at least ten times. J is TRBJ2-7 and V is TRBV7-6; 10 positions agree with TRBD2. The CDR3 runs to 17 residues. Trimming at V came to 0 bases and at J to 6 bases, leaving 11 bases not matched to a gene. Germline CDR1 reads SGHVS; CDR2 reads FNYEAQ. CDR3 coding DNA: TGTGCCAGCAGCTTAGCGATTTCAGCGGGAGGGCCGCTCGAGCAGTACTTC. It codes for CASSLAISAGGPLEQYF.

This clonotype was counted only a few times. The chain is built from TRBV28 and TRBJ1-6, with TRBD1 matching over 9 bases. Germline loops: CDR1 MDHEN, CDR2 SYDVKM. V shed 7 bases, J shed 8 bases, and the junction held 12 bases outside the gene matches. This CDR3 has 16 amino acids. CDR3 sequence (DNA): TGTGCCAGCAAAGGGACAGGGAGGTTCGGAGATTCACCCCTCCACTTT. It yields the protein CASKGTGRFGDSPLHF.

The table lists this clonotype with a few counts. CDR3 loop: CASSAGVGYTF. The CDR3 nucleotides are TGCGCCAGCAGCGCAGGGGTCGGCTACACCTTC. The chain carries TRBV5-1 and TRBJ1-2; TRBD1 might be the D (6 bases). This CDR3 is built from 11 residues. Germline V gives CDR1 SGHRS, CDR2 YFSETQ. V lost 4 bases and J 8 bases, leaving 9 bases between the germline ends. Drawing the rest from reference TRBV5-1 and TRBJ1-2, the complete variable domain is KAGVTQTPRYLIKTRGQQVTLSCSPISGHRSVSWYQQTPGQGLQFLFEYFSETQRNKGNFPGRFSGRQFSNSRSEMNVSTLELGDSALYLCASSAGVGYTFGSGTRLTVV.

This clonotype was counted at least ten times. The chain carries TRBV28 and TRBJ1-1; perhaps TRBD1 as D (6 bases). From germline, CDR1 is MDHEN and CDR2 SYDVKM. Trimming shortened V by 5 bases and J by 3 bases, and 16 bases separated the two germline ends. The CDR3 loop spans 15 amino acids. The CDR3 is CASSPGAAGDTEAFF. The CDR3 coding sequence is TGTGCCAGCAGTCCGGGGGCCGCGGGAGACACTGAAGCTTTCTTT.

Note on this clonotype: A much larger clone is a single base away; this may be a read error. This sequence joins TRBV7-2 and TRBJ2-5, with TRBD2 as a possible D gene (6 bases). CDR3 length equals 14 residues. The germline V gene has CDR1 SGHTA and CDR2 FQGNSA. The CDR3 loop is CVSSSRLALETQYF. The CDR3, as DNA: TGTGTCAGCAGCTCCAGGCTAGCGCTGGAGACCCAGTACTTC.

This clonotype has a count of ten or more. The V and J genes are TRBV6-5 and TRBJ2-5; 9 bases fit TRBD2. V was pared by 7 bases and J by 5 bases, with 20 bases of the junction left unmatched. CDR3 length: 18 residues. Germline CDR1 MNHEY, CDR2 SVGAGI. DNA of the CDR3: TGTGCCAGCACCGTGGCTAGCGGGACCCCCCGAGGAGTGGAGACCCAGTACTTC. Amino acids: CASTVASGTPRGVETQYF.

In this sample, this clonotype turned up many times. V and J are TRBV6-2 or TRBV6-3 and TRBJ2-7; TRBD1 matches 8 bases. The CDR3 consists of 14 residues. V lost 2 bases, J lost 5 bases, and 5 bases stayed unmatched. Per germline, CDR1 MNHEY and CDR2 SVGEGT. Here the CDR3 reads CASSYAGGRNEQYF. The CDR3, as DNA: TGTGCCAGCAGTTACGCAGGGGGCAGGAACGAGCAGTACTTC.

The CDR3 coding sequence is TGTGCCAGCACGGACACTCAACACGAGCAGTACTTC. Protein: CASTDTQHEQYF. V is TRBV7-8 and J is TRBJ2-7, with D perhaps matching TRBD1 (5 bases). Germline CDR1 and CDR2: SGHVS and FQNEAQ. The germline V and J ends were trimmed by 7 bases and 5 bases, with 12 bases remaining between them. CDR3 length: 12 amino acids.

Ten or more counts support this clonotype. The chain recombines TRBV4-1 with TRBJ2-4; no definite D call. The V gene lost 0 bases and the J gene lost 8 bases, with 5 bases spanning the gap. Germline CDR1 reads MGHRA; CDR2 reads YSYEKL. The CDR3 contains 12 residues. The CDR3 DNA is TGCGCCAGCAGCCAAGACGAATACATTCAGTACTTC. It encodes CASSQDEYIQYF.